The 27 T cell receptor beta chains in this list originate from one sample, sequenced in a study of blood T cell repertoires in COVID-19. Clones were sequenced by immunoSEQ multiplex PCR, and TCRdb holds only the in-frame ones, with some missing. Of hundreds of thousands of clones in the sample, 83% were seen once. The sample taken for sequencing was PBMCs or T cells enriched from blood (not recorded which). The receptors stem from a woman aged 40 to 50 who had been exposed to COVID-19.

This chain connects TRBV19 to TRBJ1-1; maybe TRBD1 (5 bases). CDR3 size: 15 residues. Germline V gene data show CDR1 as LNHDA and CDR2 as SQIVND (reference sequence). Trimming removed 3 bases at V and 5 bases at J, with 16 bases between. CDR3 region: CASSIFGGFETEAFF. The CDR3 nucleotides are TGTGCCAGTAGTATTTTCGGGGGATTCGAGACTGAAGCTTTCTTT.

J is TRBJ1-4 and V is TRBV24-1, with 7 bases that match TRBD1. The CDR3 consists of 17 residues. The V and J ends lost 3 bases and 6 bases, in that order; junction bases with no gene match: 12. CDR1 KGHDR and CDR2 SFDVKD come from the germline V gene. CDR3: CATSDLQGSSWDEKLFF. CDR3 nucleotide sequence: TGTGCCACCAGTGATCTACAGGGGAGCTCATGGGATGAAAAACTGTTTTTT.

The CDR3 sequence is CASSEAEGLDTIYF. CDR3 sequence (DNA): TGTGCCAGCAGTGAAGCGGAGGGCCTGGACACCATATATTTT. This chain connects TRBV2 to TRBJ1-3, with unresolved D. Germline values: CDR1 SNHLY, CDR2 FYNNEI. V gave up 0 bases and J gave up 8 bases, with 11 bases separating them. This CDR3 is 14 amino acids long.

The CDR3 reads CASSPDGNYGYTF. The CDR3 region has the DNA TGTGCCAGCAGCCCCGACGGGAACTATGGCTACACCTTC. The genes are TRBV7-3 and TRBJ1-2; the D is unclear. CDR3 length: 13 residues. The V end lost 5 bases, the J end lost 2 bases, and 9 bases lay between the germline ends. Per the germline V gene, CDR1 is SGHTA and CDR2 is FQGTGA.

The chain is built from TRBV10-3 and TRBJ2-5, with 8 bases matching TRBD2. V gave up 10 bases and J gave up 5 bases; unmatched junction bases: 9. CDR1 and CDR2 from the germline V gene are ENHRY and SYGVKD. The CDR3 sequence is 13 residues long. DNA of the CDR3: TGTGCCACCGGGGGGGGGAGGTTGGAGACCCAGTACTTC. Translation gives CATGGGRLETQYF.

This clone was detected only a few times. The chain carries TRBV28 and TRBJ1-5, with 11 bases identical to TRBD1. Germline V lookup: CDR1 MDHEN, CDR2 SYDVKM. V dropped 5 bases and J dropped 6; count of bases not matched to a gene: 3. The CDR3 length is 14 residues. CDR3 nucleotides: TGTGCCAGCAGTACCGGGACAGGGGGTCAGCCCCAGCATTTT. It specifies CASSTGTGGQPQHF. Supplemented by reference TRBV28 and TRBJ1-5, the full variable domain reads DVKVTQSSRYLVKRTGEKVFLECVQDMDHENMFWYRQDPGLGLRLIYFSYDVKMKEKGDIPEGYSVSREKKERFSLILESASTNQTSMYLCASSTGTGGQPQHFGDGTRLSIL.

This chain joins TRBV24-1 and TRBJ2-7; D perhaps matches TRBD1 (6 bases). The CDR3 contains 16 residues. CDR1 KGHDR and CDR2 SFDVKD come from the germline V gene. V lost 4 bases and J 6 bases, leaving 21 bases between the germline ends. CDR3 protein: CATSDPGQSGTGEQYF. The CDR3 DNA follows: TGTGCCACCAGTGACCCCGGACAGAGTGGGACGGGCGAGCAGTACTTC.

V usage is TRBV7-3 and J usage is TRBJ2-1, with 13 bases matching TRBD2. The CDR3 extends over 15 amino acids. The germline V gene encodes CDR1 SGHTA and CDR2 FQGTGA. Losses at the gene ends were 5 bases for V and 4 bases for J; bases not matched to a gene: 2. This CDR3 is CASSRLAGGYNEQFF. CDR3 in DNA: TGTGCCAGCAGCCGACTAGCGGGGGGTTACAATGAGCAGTTCTTC.

This CDR3 reads CASSVAGQETQYF. CDR3 DNA: TGTGCCAGCAGTGTGGCAGGCCAAGAGACCCAGTACTTC. V and J are TRBV25-1 and TRBJ2-5; D unresolved. The germline CDR1 and CDR2 sequences are MGHDK and SYGVNS. There are 13 residues in the CDR3. V dropped 4 bases and J dropped 1 base, with 7 bases sitting between them.

The chain couples TRBV3-1 (or the pseudogene TRBV3-2) to TRBJ2-3; possible D gene TRBD2, 5 bases. There are 13 residues in the CDR3. Germline CDR1 LGHDT, CDR2 YNNKEL (reference sequence). V dropped 6 bases and J dropped 5 bases, with 12 bases sitting between them. CDR3 sequence reads: CASSFQRQDTQYF. In DNA form, the CDR3 reads TGTGCCAGCAGTTTCCAGCGGCAAGATACGCAGTATTTT.

The chain uses TRBV5-1 and TRBJ1-1; a possible D gene is TRBD1 (6 bases). This CDR3 has 14 residues. From germline, CDR1 is SGHRS and CDR2 YFSETQ. Trimming pared 3 bases from V and 3 bases from J, leaving 12 bases between. The CDR3 region has the DNA TGCGCCAGCAGCTCGCGGACAGATTACACTGAAGCTTTCTTT. It codes for CASSSRTDYTEAFF. Together with reference TRBV5-1 and TRBJ1-1, the CDR3 gives the full variable domain: KAGVTQTPRYLIKTRGQQVTLSCSPISGHRSVSWYQQTPGQGLQFLFEYFSETQRNKGNFPGRFSGRQFSNSRSEMNVSTLELGDSALYLCASSSRTDYTEAFFGQGTRLTVV.

This clone was found a few times. The gene calls are TRBV11-2 and TRBJ2-1; 12 bases match TRBD2. Per the germline V gene, CDR1 is SGHAT and CDR2 is FQNNGV. This CDR3 has 15 residues. With V trimmed by 6 bases and J by 5 bases, 5 bases remained unmatched. For the CDR3, the DNA is TGTGCCAGCAGGCTAGCGGGGGGGCAGAACAATGAGCAGTTCTTC. Protein sequence: CASRLAGGQNNEQFF.

This clone came up a few times. The chain employs TRBV15 and TRBJ2-2, with a tentative D call TRBD2 (6 bases). Germline V lookup: CDR1 LNHNV, CDR2 YYDKDF (reference sequence). V lost 5 bases to trimming and J lost 6 bases, with 13 bases between them. The length of the CDR3 is 14 residues. CDR3 DNA sequence: TGTGCCACCAGCGTAGCCAGGGAGGCCGGGGAGCTGTTTTTT. This gives the protein CATSVAREAGELFF.

The chain is built from TRBV28 and TRBJ1-1; weak D call: TRBD1 (5 bases). The CDR3 is made up of 15 amino acids. The germline CDR1 and CDR2 sequences are MDHEN and SYDVKM. V was pared by 5 bases and J by 5 bases, with 18 bases between. As DNA, the CDR3 is TGTGCCAGCAGTCCCGGGGGGGGAGGGAGTACTGAAGCTTTCTTT. Translation: CASSPGGGGSTEAFF. The variable domain in full, with the rest retrieved from reference TRBV28 and TRBJ1-1, is DVKVTQSSRYLVKRTGEKVFLECVQDMDHENMFWYRQDPGLGLRLIYFSYDVKMKEKGDIPEGYSVSREKKERFSLILESASTNQTSMYLCASSPGGGGSTEAFFGQGTRLTVV.

V is TRBV4-1 and J is TRBJ2-3; 9 bases are a match to TRBD2. The V gene end was trimmed by 4 bases and the J gene end by 4 bases; junction bases not matched to a gene: 9. The length of the CDR3 is 16 residues. Germline V lookup: CDR1 MGHRA, CDR2 YSYEKL. CDR3 sequence reads: CASSPFGRGGSDTQYF. The CDR3 nucleotides are TGCGCCAGCAGCCCGTTTGGGCGGGGGGGCTCAGATACGCAGTATTTT.

The chain carries TRBV27 and TRBJ2-3; 7 bases map to TRBD2. The ends lost 5 bases at V and 1 base at J; junction bases unmatched: 18. This CDR3 is built from 19 residues. CDR1 is MNHEY, CDR2 SMNVEV, per germline (reference sequence). CDR3 sequence: CASSPRRAPIAGGTDTQYF. Written as DNA, the CDR3 is TGTGCCAGCAGTCCAAGGAGAGCCCCCATAGCGGGCGGCACAGATACGCAGTATTTT.

This chain joins TRBV15 and TRBJ2-3; 8 nucleotides agree with TRBD2. From germline, CDR1 is LNHNV and CDR2 YYDKDF (reference sequence). V dropped 5 bases and J dropped 3; count of bases not matched to a gene: 16. The CDR3 covers 18 residues. The CDR3 region has the DNA TGTGCCACCAGCTGGGGACTAGGGGGGGGGCTGGGGACAGATACGCAGTATTTT. Translation: CATSWGLGGGLGTDTQYF.

This clone has a handful of counts. This chain connects TRBV12-3 or TRBV12-4 to TRBJ1-3; no clear D. This CDR3 is 12 amino acids long. V was shortened by 7 bases and J by 1 base, with 5 bases between the two germline ends. CDR3 protein: CASTRSGNTIYF. The CDR3 DNA sequence: TGTGCCAGCACCCGGTCTGGAAACACCATATATTTT.

The chain recombines TRBV5-1 with TRBJ2-4; tentatively, D is TRBD2 (6 bases). V shed 7 bases and J shed 8 bases, with 22 bases lying between them. The germline gives CDR1 SGHRS, CDR2 YFSETQ. This CDR3 is built from 15 residues. CDR3 in amino acids: CASRDPSGVGDIQYF. For the CDR3, the DNA is TGCGCCAGCCGAGACCCCTCGGGGGTTGGTGACATTCAGTACTTC.

The chain employs TRBV7-8 and TRBJ1-3, with no clear D. CDR1 is SGHVS and CDR2 is FQNEAQ in the germline V gene. This CDR3 is 13 amino acids long. V was trimmed by 5 bases and J by 3 bases, leaving 8 bases between them. This CDR3 is CASSPYVGNTIYF. Written as DNA, the CDR3 is TGTGCCAGCAGCCCCTACGTTGGAAACACCATATATTTT.

The rearrangement joins TRBV9 to TRBJ2-7; 14 nucleotides match TRBD2. The CDR3 consists of 14 residues. The germline gives CDR1 SGDLS, CDR2 YYNGEE. The trim removed 4 bases at V and 8 bases at J, leaving 5 bases unmatched. This chain's CDR3 is CASSLGLAGAKQYF. The CDR3 nucleotides are TGTGCCAGCAGCCTGGGACTAGCGGGGGCTAAGCAGTACTTC. Drawing the rest from reference TRBV9 and TRBJ2-7, the complete variable domain is DSGVTQTPKHLITATGQRVTLRCSPRSGDLSVYWYQQSLDQGLQFLIQYYNGEERAKGNILERFSAQQFPDLHSELNLSSLELGDSALYFCASSLGLAGAKQYFGPGTRLTVT.

About this clone itself: At the DNA level, this CDR3 is encoded by other sequences in the same sample as well. The CDR3 coding sequence is TGTGCCAGCAGCGGACAGAGCTCCTATAATTCACCCCTCCACTTT. Protein sequence: CASSGQSSYNSPLHF. The chain is built from TRBV5-6 and TRBJ1-6; a possible D gene is TRBD1 (6 bases). Trimming shortened V by 4 bases and J by 0 bases, and 8 bases separated the two germline ends. The CDR3 covers 15 residues. Germline V lookup: CDR1 SGHDT, CDR2 YYEEEE.

The chain has TRBV19 and TRBJ1-2; 10 positions agree with TRBD1. Germline values: CDR1 LNHDA, CDR2 SQIVND (reference sequence). V shed 5 bases, J shed 3 bases, and the junction held 6 bases outside the gene matches. This CDR3 has 15 residues. In DNA, the CDR3 is TGTGCCAGTAGTTTAACCGGGACAGGGGACTATGGCTACACCTTC. Translated, it gives CASSLTGTGDYGYTF.

The chain is built from TRBV18 and TRBJ1-1; 8 bases agree with TRBD1. The trim removed 3 bases at V and 3 bases at J, leaving 6 bases unmatched. The CDR3 is 15 residues long. Per the germline V gene, CDR1 is KGHSH and CDR2 is LQKENI. The CDR3 sequence: CASSPRPDRDTEAFF. The CDR3 DNA sequence: TGTGCCAGCTCACCTCGACCGGACAGGGACACTGAAGCTTTCTTT.

The CDR3 is CASSLQTDTQYF. Here the CDR3 DNA reads TGTGCCAGCAGTTTACAAACAGATACGCAGTATTTT. The rearrangement joins TRBV28 to TRBJ2-3; D gene unclear. Trimming stripped 2 bases from V and 3 bases from J, with 3 bases between. The CDR3 is 12 residues long. Germline lookup yields CDR1 MDHEN and CDR2 SYDVKM.

This clone came up a few times. The chain links TRBV4-3 to TRBJ2-6; D is possibly TRBD1 (6 bases). The ends were cut back, 0 bases at V and 2 bases at J, with 11 bases in the middle. The CDR3 has 17 residues. CDR1 and CDR2 from the germline V gene are LGHNA and YSLEER. CDR3 nucleotide sequence: TGCGCCAGCAGCCAAGATGCCAGGGGTACTGGGGCCAACGTCCTGACTTTC. It is translated as CASSQDARGTGANVLTF.

This sequence joins TRBV7-2 and TRBJ1-5; D is possibly TRBD1 (6 bases). Germline V lookup: CDR1 SGHTA, CDR2 FQGNSA. The ends were cut back, 0 bases at V and 4 bases at J, with 16 bases in the middle. The CDR3 is 17 amino acids. The CDR3 bases are TGTGCCAGCAGCTTAGCGGCCCCGGGACACCTAAATCAGCCCCAGCATTTT. The encoded protein is CASSLAAPGHLNQPQHF. Variable domain in full (rest from reference TRBV7-2 and TRBJ1-5): GAGVSQSPSNKVTEKGKDVELRCDPISGHTALYWYRQSLGQGLEFLIYFQGNSAPDKSGLPSDRFSAERTGGSVSTLTIQRTQQEDSAVYLCASSLAAPGHLNQPQHFGDGTRLSIL.